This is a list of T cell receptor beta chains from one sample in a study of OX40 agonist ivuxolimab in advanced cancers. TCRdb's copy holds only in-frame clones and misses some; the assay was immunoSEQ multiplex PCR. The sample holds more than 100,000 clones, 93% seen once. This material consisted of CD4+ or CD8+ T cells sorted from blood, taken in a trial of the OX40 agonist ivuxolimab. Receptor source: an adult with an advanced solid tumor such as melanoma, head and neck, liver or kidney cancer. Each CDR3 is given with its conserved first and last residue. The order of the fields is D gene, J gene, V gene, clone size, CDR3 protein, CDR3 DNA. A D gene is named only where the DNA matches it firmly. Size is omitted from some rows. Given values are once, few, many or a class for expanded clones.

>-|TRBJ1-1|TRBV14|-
CASSPQGRLNTEAFF
TGTGCCAGCAGCCCCCAGGGGCGACTGAACACTGAAGCTTTCTTT
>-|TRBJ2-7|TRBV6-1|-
CASSPGHGSSYEQYF
TGTGCCAGCAGCCCGGGACACGGAAGCTCCTACGAGCAGTACTTC
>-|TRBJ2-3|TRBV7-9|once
CASSLVTTDTQYF
TGTGCCAGCAGCTTAGTTACGACAGATACGCAGTATTTT
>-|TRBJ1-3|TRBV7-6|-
CASSLLGHSSGNTIYF
TGTGCCAGCAGCTTATTGGGACATAGCTCTGGAAACACCATATATTTT
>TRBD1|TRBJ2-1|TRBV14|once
CASSPSLRQGIGAYNEQFF
TGTGCCAGCAGCCCATCCTTGAGACAGGGAATTGGCGCCTACAATGAGCAGTTCTTC
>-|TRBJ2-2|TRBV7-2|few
CASSLFSPGELFF
TGTGCCAGCAGCTTATTTTCCCCCGGGGAGCTGTTTTTT
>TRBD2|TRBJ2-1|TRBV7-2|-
CASSKRAGTTRYNEQFF
TGTGCCAGCAGCAAGCGCGCCGGGACTACGCGATACAATGAGCAGTTCTTC
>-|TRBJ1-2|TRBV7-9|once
CASSEQEGYGYTF
TGTGCCAGCAGCGAACAGGAGGGCTATGGCTACACCTTC
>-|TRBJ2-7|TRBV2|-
CASSERSQPSYEQYF
TGTGCCAGCAGTGAAAGGAGCCAACCCTCCTACGAGCAGTACTTC
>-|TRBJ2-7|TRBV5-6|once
CASSLGGRSTYEQYF
TGTGCCAGCAGCTTGGGAGGGAGATCAACCTACGAGCAGTACTTC
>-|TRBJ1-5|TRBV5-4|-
CASSPGLGQPQHF
TGTGCCAGCAGCCCCGGGTTGGGTCAGCCCCAGCATTTT
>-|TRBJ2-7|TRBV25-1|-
CASSEQGYEQYF
TGTGCCAGCAGTGAACAGGGCTACGAGCAGTACTTC
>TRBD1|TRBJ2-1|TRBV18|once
CASSYSGTGDNEQFF
TGTGCCAGCTCGTATTCCGGGACAGGGGACAATGAGCAGTTCTTC
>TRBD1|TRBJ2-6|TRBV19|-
CASSTGTGTSGANVLTF
TGTGCCAGTAGTACCGGGACAGGGACTTCTGGGGCCAACGTCCTGACTTTC
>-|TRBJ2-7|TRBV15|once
CATSRVGLAQVRVYEQYF
TGTGCCACCAGCAGAGTCGGGCTCGCCCAAGTCCGAGTCTACGAGCAGTACTTC
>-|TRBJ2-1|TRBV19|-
CASSIRNPMGLMKAGEQFF
TGTGCCAGTAGTATCCGGAACCCCATGGGACTCATGAAAGCCGGTGAGCAGTTCTTC
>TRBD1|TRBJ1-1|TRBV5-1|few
CASSVDRAPKEAFF
TGCGCCAGCAGTGTTGACAGGGCACCTAAGGAAGCTTTCTTT
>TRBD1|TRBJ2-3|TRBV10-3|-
CAVSQGLTDTQYF
TGTGCCGTCTCACAGGGGTTAACAGATACGCAGTATTTT
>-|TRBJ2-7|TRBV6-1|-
CASSRGYEQYF
TGTGCCAGCAGCCGGGGCTACGAGCAGTACTTC
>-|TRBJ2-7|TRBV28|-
CASSSNRVEQYF
TGTGCCAGCAGTTCGAACAGGGTAGAGCAGTACTTC
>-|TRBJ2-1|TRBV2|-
CASGGPLRHEQFF
TGTGCCAGCGGGGGCCCGCTAAGGCATGAGCAGTTCTTC
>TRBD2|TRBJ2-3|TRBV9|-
CASSVSGRVTDTQYF
TGTGCCAGCAGCGTTAGCGGGAGGGTCACAGATACGCAGTATTTT
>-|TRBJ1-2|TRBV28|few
CASSLNGPYGYTF
TGTGCCAGCAGTCTCAACGGGCCATATGGCTACACCTTC
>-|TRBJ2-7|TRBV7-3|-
CASSLPYEQYF
TGTGCCAGCAGCTTACCCTACGAGCAGTACTTC
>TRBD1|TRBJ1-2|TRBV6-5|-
CASSYSEGASSLGYTF
TGTGCCAGCAGTTACTCGGAGGGGGCGAGTTCTCTTGGCTACACCTTC
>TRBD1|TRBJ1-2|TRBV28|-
CASSVLPQTTGANYGYTF
TGTGCCAGCAGTGTATTGCCCCAGACGACAGGGGCCAACTATGGCTACACCTTC